This is a list of T cell receptor beta chains from one sample in a study of Ad26.COV2.S vaccination and SARS-CoV-2 variants. Measured with immunoSEQ multiplex PCR; TCRdb has only the in-frame clones, and not every one. The profile shows fewer than 800,000 clones, more than 80% of them singletons. The specimen comprised peripheral blood, sampled in a trial of Ad26.COV2.S vaccine versus placebo. These receptors came from a person aged 18-60 years who received the Ad26.COV2.S COVID-19 vaccine or a placebo. CDR3s include the opening cysteine and the closing phenylalanine or tryptophan. The D gene is left open where the match is weak. Rows may omit the clone size; those that give it use once, few, many or a size class.

TRBV30	TRBJ1-1	NA	NA	TGTGCCTGGAGTGTTGTGGGTCGGAGCACTGAAGCTTTCTTT	CAWSVVGRSTEAFF
TRBV5-1	TRBJ2-6	few	TRBD2	TGCGCCAGCAGCAACGGGACTACTGGGGCCAACGTCCTGACTTTC	CASSNGTTGANVLTF
TRBV30	TRBJ2-3	NA	TRBD2	TGTGCCTGGAGTATAATTAGGCGGGGGGCGGGTACGCAGTATTTT	CAWSIIRRGAGTQYF
TRBV7-9	TRBJ2-6	NA	NA	TGTGCCACCAGGGTGGGCTCTGGGGCCAACGTCCTGACTTTC	CATRVGSGANVLTF
TRBV14	TRBJ2-1	NA	NA	TGTGCCAGCAGCTTCCGGACCGCCCCCCAGTTCTTC	CASSFRTAPQFF
TRBV6-5	TRBJ1-1	NA	NA	TGTGCCAGCAGTACTCCCGGGGGGGCTTTCTTT	CASSTPGGAFF
TRBV24-1	TRBJ2-5	NA	TRBD2	TGTGCCACCAGTGTTACAGCGGGGTGGCAAGAGACCCAGTACTTC	CATSVTAGWQETQYF
TRBV7-9	TRBJ2-3	NA	NA	TGTGCCAGCAGCTTGGCAAGCACAGATACGCAGTATTTT	CASSLASTDTQYF
TRBV19	TRBJ1-5	NA	NA	TGTGCCAGTAGTCTGGGGACATCCTATAATCAGCCCCAGCATTTT	CASSLGTSYNQPQHF
TRBV10-1	TRBJ2-7	NA	NA	TGCGCCAGCAGTGAGATCCGGGCCGGGTCGTACGAGCAGTACTTC	CASSEIRAGSYEQYF
TRBV5-1	TRBJ1-4	NA	NA	TGCGCCAGCAGTCAGGGCATTAATGAAAAACTGTTTTTT	CASSQGINEKLFF
TRBV7-2	TRBJ2-3	NA	NA	TGTGCCAGCAGCTTGGACGCGATAGTGACAGATACGCAGTATTTT	CASSLDAIVTDTQYF
TRBV15	TRBJ1-4	NA	NA	TGTGCCACCAGCAGTGGAGGGACTAGTGAAAAACTGTTTTTT	CATSSGGTSEKLFF
TRBV6-5	TRBJ1-6	NA	NA	TGTGCCGGGGCGGGGCGGGGTAATTCACCCCTCCACTTT	CAGAGRGNSPLHF
TRBV3-1/TRBV3-2	TRBJ2-7	NA	NA	TGTGCCAGCAGCCAAGGCGTGAGCTCCTACGAGCAGTACTTC	CASSQGVSSYEQYF
TRBV24-1	TRBJ2-3	once	NA	TGTGCCACCAGTGTGTCAGGTGCTCGGGGTACGCAGTATTTT	CATSVSGARGTQYF
TRBV6-6	TRBJ1-3	once	TRBD1	TGTGCCAGCAGTTACGAGGGGGCGCCTGGAAACACCATATATTTT	CASSYEGAPGNTIYF
TRBV10-3	TRBJ2-1	NA	NA	TGTGCCATCAGTGAACAGGACTCGTACAATGAGCAGTTCTTC	CAISEQDSYNEQFF
TRBV15	TRBJ1-4	NA	NA	TGTGCCACCAGCAGTGTCAAGGGGCAGAGGAATGAAAAACTGTTTTTT	CATSSVKGQRNEKLFF
TRBV12-3/TRBV12-4	TRBJ2-1	NA	NA	TGTGCCAGCAGTTTGCGCAATGAGCAGTTCTTC	CASSLRNEQFF
TRBV5-1	TRBJ2-1	NA	TRBD2	TGCGCCAGCAGCTCCGGGACTAGCGACTACAATGAGCAGTTCTTC	CASSSGTSDYNEQFF